This T cell receptor beta chain was profiled in a study of T cell changes during pregnancy in multiple sclerosis (dated by TCRdb to about 2019). The study in broad terms: The study examined how the T cell repertoire changed over the course of pregnancy in women with multiple sclerosis.

Turning to this clone: Its antigen remains unidentified. No per-base quality is available; no much larger clone lies one base away.

Looking up the germline V gene (reference sequence) yields CDR1 SGHKS and CDR2 YYEKEE. Spanning cysteine to phenylalanine, the CDR3 consists of 15 amino acids. Just the 45-base CDR3 DNA is kept, in frame starting at base 1. Trimming costs V 4 bases and J 7 bases, and their ends lie 20 bases apart. The library was obtained by the immunoSEQ multiplex PCR assay. TCRdb took this table from immuneACCESS and kept in-frame rearrangements with V and J called. Such tables lack part of the clones; where checked against another copy, unresolved V genes explain under half of the gap, and the rest is unexplained. The sample table contains fewer than 100,000 clones; only one count was recorded for about nine tenths of them. Clones ranked in the top ten supply 1.9% of the sample.

Rearrangement joined TRBV5-5 to TRBJ1-1; TRBD1 might be the D gene, on 6 matching bases. This receptor was obtained from a female donor with multiple sclerosis, enrolled in a pregnancy study. The source material was peripheral blood, sampled before pregnancy. The nucleotides are TGTGCCAGCAGCGCCGGGACTAACAGGGTGTTTGAAGCTTTCTTT. It translates as CASSAGTNRVFEAFF. Full variable domain (CDR3 extended with the reference TRBV5-5 and TRBJ1-1 proteins): DAGVTQSPTHLIKTRGQQVTLRCSPISGHKSVSWYQQVLGQGPQFIFQYYEKEERGRGNFPDRFSARQFPNYSSELNVNALLLGDSALYLCASSAGTNRVFEAFFGQGTRLTVV.